The 4 T cell receptor beta chains given below trace back to one sample, sequenced in a study of CD8 T cells in Susac syndrome. RNA amounts of roughly 0.45 to 1 ug underwent reverse transcription with random hexamers. TCRdb recomputed calls from the immunoSEQ multiplex PCR reads with MiXCR, one row per CDR3 protein. The repertoire consists of some 300,000 distinct CDR3 sequences, with roughly 90% occurring once and the leading ten covering around 0.18%. Sequencing was done on a sample of CD8+ T cells from PBMCs. The receptors originated from a human donor with multiple sclerosis.

The chain employs TRBV18 and TRBJ2-7; D perhaps matches TRBD1 (7 bases). Germline CDR1 is KGHSH and CDR2 is LQKENI. Trimming shortened V by 5 bases and J by 2 bases, and 16 bases separated the two germline ends. CDR3 length equals 15 residues. The CDR3 DNA reads TGTGCCAGCTCAGCAGCCCAGGGGGGCCCCTACGAGCAGTACTTC. Its translation is CASSAAQGGPYEQYF.

This clonotype was detected only a few times. The genes are TRBV7-9 and TRBJ2-7; D uncertain. The CDR3 has 12 amino acids. Germline V lookup: CDR1 SEHNR, CDR2 FQNEAQ (reference sequence). Trimming took 6 bases from V and 3 from J, leaving 9 bases between them. Written as DNA, the CDR3 is TGTGCCAGCAGTACGGCGGACTACGAGCAGTACTTC. Protein: CASSTADYEQYF.

This rearrangement joins TRBV2 to TRBJ2-1; tentatively, D is TRBD2 (7 bases). Germline V CDR1 and CDR2: SNHLY, FYNNEI. Trimming removed 4 bases from V and 4 bases from J, with 14 bases in between. This CDR3 region has 15 residues. This chain's CDR3 is CASSASSGQYNEQFF. The CDR3 bases are TGTGCCAGCAGTGCATCTAGCGGACAGTACAATGAGCAGTTCTTC.

The chain has TRBV9 and TRBJ2-3; D perhaps matches TRBD1 (6 bases). The CDR3 is 16 residues long. CDR1 SGDLS and CDR2 YYNGEE come from the germline V gene. V lost 0 bases to trimming and J lost 2 bases, with 13 bases between them. DNA of the CDR3: TGTGCCAGCAGCGTAGGTGACAGGTTCCCCACAGATACGCAGTATTTT. Protein: CASSVGDRFPTDTQYF. Combining the CDR3 with reference TRBV9 and TRBJ2-3 gives the whole variable domain DSGVTQTPKHLITATGQRVTLRCSPRSGDLSVYWYQQSLDQGLQFLIQYYNGEERAKGNILERFSAQQFPDLHSELNLSSLELGDSALYFCASSVGDRFPTDTQYFGPGTRLTVL.